This T cell receptor (beta chain) was sequenced for a study of blood T cell repertoires in COVID-19 (dated by TCRdb to 2018 to 2020). For context, the study as a whole: Samples covering the acute and convalescent phases of COVID-19 were provided by collaborators in the United States, Italy and Spain. The samples were drawn from the first 160 participants of the ongoing ImmuneRACE study and from about 1,200 subjects provided by 6 global collaborators. The repertoires were released in a freely available public database meant as a resource for research on the immune response to SARS-CoV-2. Sample metadata almost always included a de-identified subject ID, COVID-19 status, age in years and sex. Where HLA class I and class II types were available, the types were taken from metadata supplied by the sample provider, not from assay-based typing. The dataset comprised deeply sampled blood TCRbeta repertoires from subjects exposed to, actively infected with, or recovered from COVID-19. The material from the prospective study consisted of cDNA or gDNA derived from T cells, B-cell-depleted T cells, or PBMCs. Here is what the overall study found, with its caveats: The amount of clinical and demographic metadata varied by source and participant and was provided uncurated.

The collaborating institutions used their own protocols to collect whole blood in K2EDTA tubes. For TCRbeta analysis, collaborators shipped samples as frozen whole blood, isolated PBMCs, or DNA extracted from either of those sample types. Concerning this clone itself: Its specific antigen is unknown. No quality values exist for individual bases; no much larger clone is one base distant.

Relative to germline, V is missing 6 bases and J is missing 4 bases, with 7 bases of the junction outside any gene match. The germline V gene encodes CDR1 MNHEY and CDR2 SMNVEV (reference sequence). Its CDR3 holds 15 amino acids, cysteine through phenylalanine. Only CDR3 DNA is held: 45 bases, read in frame from base 1. The immunoSEQ Assay, a bias-controlled multiplex PCR, was used to amplify TCRbeta CDR3 regions from genomic DNA. In the original analysis: The number of nucleated cells in each sample was estimated from the amplification of reference gene primers within the assay. To quantify the absolute abundance of each unique TCRbeta CDR3 rearrangement, sequence reads were collapsed and filtered. For each sample, productive Simpson clonality was calculated as the square root of Simpson's diversity index across productive rearrangements. TCRdb took this table from immuneACCESS and kept in-frame rearrangements with V and J called. Such tables lack part of the clones; where checked against another copy, unresolved V genes explain under half of the gap, and the rest is unexplained. D and trimming come from the DNA, and the V and J calls and clone size come from that table. This sample is represented by over 400,000 clones; roughly 85% of them were singletons. The leading ten clones occupy more than 3% of the sample.

This receptor was identified in a human donor in a cohort sampled during active COVID-19. Sequences were obtained from peripheral blood. This chain is built from TRBV27 and TRBJ2-2; 8 bases in the middle match TRBD1. The nucleotides read TGTGCCAGCAGGGTCGCAGGGGGCGTCACCGGGGAGCTGTTTTTT. Its protein is CASRVAGGVTGELFF.